This T cell receptor beta chain was identified in a study of T cells expressing NK-cell markers. Study conclusions and caveats: The CD3+CD56-NKG2C+ fraction of a handful of donors was likewise dominated by these clonotypes.

Using the 5' RACE reads, TCRdb records one entry per CDR3 protein without DNA. In total, the table holds several thousand distinct CDR3 sequences. Note on this clonotype: Its antigen is unidentified.

In germline, CDR1 is SGHRS, CDR2 YFSETQ. The CDR3 consists of 15 residues. Sequencing was performed on blood T cells: a sorted CD56 or NKG2C T cell subset, CD4+ or CD8+ T cells, or bulk PBMC T cells (not recorded which). This receptor was taken from a man aged 18 to 69 in good health. The V gene is TRBV5-1, the J gene TRBJ1-2; TCRdb selects TRBD1, and the lack of DNA leaves this call unchecked. CDR3 sequence reads: CASSFGTGINYGYTF.